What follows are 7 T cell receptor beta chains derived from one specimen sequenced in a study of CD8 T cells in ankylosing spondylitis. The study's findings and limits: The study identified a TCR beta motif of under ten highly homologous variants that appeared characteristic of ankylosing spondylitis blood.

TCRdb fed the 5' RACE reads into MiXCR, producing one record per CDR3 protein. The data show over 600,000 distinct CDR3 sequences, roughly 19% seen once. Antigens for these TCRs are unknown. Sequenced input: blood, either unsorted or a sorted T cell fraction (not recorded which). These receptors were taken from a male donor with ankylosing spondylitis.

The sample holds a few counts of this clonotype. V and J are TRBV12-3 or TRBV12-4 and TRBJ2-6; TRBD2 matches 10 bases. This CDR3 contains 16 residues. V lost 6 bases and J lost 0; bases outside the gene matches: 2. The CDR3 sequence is CASRLAGASGANVLTF. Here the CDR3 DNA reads TGTGCCAGCAGGCTAGCGGGGGCCTCTGGGGCCAACGTCCTGACTTTC.

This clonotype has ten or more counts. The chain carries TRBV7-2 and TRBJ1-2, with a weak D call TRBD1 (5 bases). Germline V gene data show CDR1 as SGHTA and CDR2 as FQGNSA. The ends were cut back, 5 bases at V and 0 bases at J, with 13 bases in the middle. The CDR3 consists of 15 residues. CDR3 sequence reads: CASSTGTNANYGYTF. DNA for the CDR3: TGTGCCAGCAGCACCGGGACCAACGCTAACTATGGCTACACCTTC.

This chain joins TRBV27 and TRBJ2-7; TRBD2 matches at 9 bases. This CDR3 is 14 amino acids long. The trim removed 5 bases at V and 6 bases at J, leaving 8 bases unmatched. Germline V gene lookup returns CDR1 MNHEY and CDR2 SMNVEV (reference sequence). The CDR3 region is CASSPSGTPLEQYF. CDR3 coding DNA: TGTGCCAGCAGTCCTAGCGGGACCCCCCTCGAGCAGTACTTC.

CDR3 sequence (DNA): TGTGCCAGCAGCGTAGACGGGGGGGCTTACAATGAGCAGTTCTTC. Amino acids: CASSVDGGAYNEQFF. This chain connects TRBV9 to TRBJ2-1, with 8 positions matching TRBD2. This CDR3 is built from 15 residues. The V gene end was trimmed by 0 bases and the J gene end by 4 bases; junction bases not matched to a gene: 3. Germline assignment: CDR1 SGDLS and CDR2 YYNGEE.

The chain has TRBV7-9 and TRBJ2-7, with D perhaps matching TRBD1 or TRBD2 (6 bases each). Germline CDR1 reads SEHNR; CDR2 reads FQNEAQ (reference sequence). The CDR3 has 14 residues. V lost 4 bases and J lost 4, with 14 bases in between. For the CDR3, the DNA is TGTGCCAGCAGCTCTTCTACAGGGAGGTACGAGCAGTACTTC. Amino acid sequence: CASSSSTGRYEQYF.

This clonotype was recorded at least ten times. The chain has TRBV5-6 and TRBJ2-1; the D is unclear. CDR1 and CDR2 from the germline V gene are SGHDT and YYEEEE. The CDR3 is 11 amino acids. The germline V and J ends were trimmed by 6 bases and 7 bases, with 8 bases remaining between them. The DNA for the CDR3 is TGTGCCAGCAAACGGGCTAATGAGCAGTTCTTC. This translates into CASKRANEQFF.

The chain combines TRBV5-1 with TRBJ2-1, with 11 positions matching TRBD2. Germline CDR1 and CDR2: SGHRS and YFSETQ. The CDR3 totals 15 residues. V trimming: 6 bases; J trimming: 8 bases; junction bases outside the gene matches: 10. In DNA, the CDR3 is TGCGCCAGCACCCCCGTAGCGGGGGGGCCCCATGAGCAGTTCTTC. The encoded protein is CASTPVAGGPHEQFF.